This TCR beta chain was sequenced in a study of T cell responses to AZD1222 COVID-19 vaccine. In germline, CDR1 is SGHRS, CDR2 YFSETQ. With 5 bases removed from V and 2 bases from J, the gap between germline ends came to 11 bases. CDR3 length: 13 residues. Points on this clone: The antigen remains undetermined.

Study-wide results and limits: Most donors were white British, females outnumbered males, and clonal diversity was possibly underestimated.

Only in-frame clones appear in the TCRdb table, and some are missing; sequencing was by immunoSEQ multiplex PCR. The sample lists approximately 110,000 clones, around 89% occurring once. This chain links TRBV5-1 with TRBJ2-7; D is tentatively TRBD1 or TRBD2 (6 bases each). The TCR originated in an adult in good health. The source was peripheral blood, collected on day 0 of AZD1222 vaccination. The CDR3 is CASRWGAAYEQYF. The CDR3 region has the DNA TGCGCCAGCAGGTGGGGGGCCGCCTACGAGCAGTACTTC.